This section outlines one T cell receptor beta chain sequence together with its context. This sample was included in a study of blood T cell repertoires in COVID-19. Study-level information: Samples came from the United States, Italy and Spain, spanning acute and convalescent COVID-19. T cells, B-cell-depleted T cells, or PBMCs supplied cDNA or gDNA.

Authors' processing steps: The authors estimated nucleated cell counts from reference gene primer amplification. Sequencing was performed with immunoSEQ multiplex PCR; in TCRdb, only in-frame clones are kept and a portion is missing. V, J and clone size derive from that table, while D and trimming were established from the DNA sequence. The profile shows around 30,000 clones, approximately 71% of them singletons. This clonotype was obtained from a man older than 75 with active or convalescent COVID-19. Material for sequencing was peripheral blood.

This CDR3 reads CASSGQGGHEAFF. The CDR3 DNA reads TGTGCCAGCAGCGGACAGGGGGGACATGAAGCTTTCTTT. The genes are TRBV7-9 and TRBJ1-1; 10 bases are shared with TRBD1. Germline V gene data show CDR1 as SEHNR and CDR2 as FQNEAQ (reference sequence). The CDR3 loop spans 13 amino acids. Trimming cost V 5 bases and J 7 bases; bases outside gene matches: 4.